What follows describes a single T cell receptor (beta chain). This sample stems from a study of blood T cells in healthy people across ages. A second PCR of roughly 7 to 11 cycles used a sample-barcoded 5' primer and a J-beta primer mix. In TCRdb, the 5' RACE reads were re-called with MiXCR into one record per CDR3 protein. Among fewer than 1.5 million distinct CDR3 sequences listed, around 39% were seen once. Input material: blood. The TCR was taken from a woman under 30 in good health.

The CDR3 nucleotides read TGCAGTGCTACGTTAAAGACAGTGGCCTACGAGCAGTACTTC. Its translation: CSATLKTVAYEQYF. The chain joins TRBV20-1 to TRBJ2-7, with D perhaps matching TRBD1 (5 bases). Germline CDR1 DFQATT, CDR2 SNEGSKA (reference sequence). The V gene lost 4 bases and the J gene lost 2 bases, with 15 bases spanning the gap. There are 14 residues in the CDR3.